The clone carrying this TCR beta chain turned up a few times. TCRdb ran MiXCR on the PCR reads. The profile covers 12,000 to 15,000 clones, with just over 25% appearing a single time and around 9.9% taken by the ten largest. This sample was taken from a study of metastatic and nonmetastatic thyroid tumors. None of the patients had undergone any treatment ahead of thyroid surgery. This CDR3 spans 19 amino acids. The germline V gene has CDR1 LNHDA and CDR2 SQIVND (reference sequence). Unmatched junction bases numbered 15, after V lost 7 bases and J lost 2 bases. This TCR was sampled from a female donor with papillary thyroid cancer or a benign thyroid nodule (not recorded which). Some clones in this sample may be carry-over from other donors' samples. The sample was tumor tissue. The chain employs TRBV19 and TRBJ2-2; TRBD2 agrees at 11 bases. In DNA form, the CDR3 reads TGTGCCAGTACGCCACTAGCGGGAGCGATCCTTCATAACACCGGGGAGCTGTTTTTT. Its translation is CASTPLAGAILHNTGELFF.